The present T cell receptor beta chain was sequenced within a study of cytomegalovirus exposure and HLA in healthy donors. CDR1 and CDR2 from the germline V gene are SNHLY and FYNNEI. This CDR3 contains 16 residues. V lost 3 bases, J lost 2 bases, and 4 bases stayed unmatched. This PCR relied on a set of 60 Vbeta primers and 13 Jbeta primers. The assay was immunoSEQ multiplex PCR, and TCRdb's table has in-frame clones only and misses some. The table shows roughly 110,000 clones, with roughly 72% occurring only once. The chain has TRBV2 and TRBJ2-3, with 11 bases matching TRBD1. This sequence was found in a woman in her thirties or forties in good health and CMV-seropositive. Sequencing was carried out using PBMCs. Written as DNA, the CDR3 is TGTGCCAGCAGTGAGCCGGGACAGGGGGTCACAGATACGCAGTATTTT. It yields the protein CASSEPGQGVTDTQYF.